The T cell receptor (beta chain) described here comes from a study of a mutant IDH1 vaccine in newly diagnosed glioma. Study in general: The sex distribution of treated patients was about 60% male and around 40% female, with a mean age of around 40 years. Most patients had received both radiotherapy and temozolomide, the prior options being radiotherapy, temozolomide, or both. Study-level findings and limits: There seemed to be no relation between pseudoprogression and changes in top peripheral T cell clonotypes.

Time point denoted: baseline, week 1 (first vaccination visit). The treatment: pre-vaccination baseline after standard-of-care therapy. The donor cohort comprised cases of new WHO grade 3 or 4 IDH1-mutant, ATRX-lost astrocytoma. The CDR3 covers 12 residues. Trimming left V 4 bases short and J 7 bases short, with 10 bases between. The germline V gene encodes CDR1 SGHAT and CDR2 FQNNGV. Some clones are missing from TCRdb's copy, which holds only in-frame ones; the method was immunoSEQ multiplex PCR. Of around 63,000 clones in the sample, 75% to 95% were seen once. With regard to this clone: The antigen is undetermined.

The origin of this receptor is a man aged 50 to 60 with glioma. The chain combines TRBV11-2 with TRBJ1-2, with D hard to call. The sequenced sample was PBMCs, obtained from a glioma patient treated with radiotherapy, temozolomide or both. The CDR3 region is CASSSFRGGYTF. CDR3 bases: TGTGCCAGCAGCTCCTTCCGGGGTGGCTACACCTTC.